Following are 4 T cell receptor beta chains from one sample sequenced in a study of CD8+ T cells in alopecia areata. Isolated RNA was reverse transcribed into cDNA used as the sequencing template. Only in-frame clones appear in the TCRdb table, and some are missing; sequencing was by immunoSEQ multiplex PCR. Of some 180,000 clones in the sample, approximately 62% were seen once. The starting material was CD4+ T cells sorted from blood, obtained at week 0. These receptors were collected from a human donor with alopecia areata.

V is TRBV7-9 and J is TRBJ2-6, with 8 bases that match TRBD1. Trimming removed 5 bases from V and 8 bases from J; junction bases left unmatched: 5. Germline CDR1 SEHNR, CDR2 FQNEAQ (reference sequence). The CDR3 has 14 amino acids. The CDR3, as DNA: TGTGCCAGCAGCCTAAGGACAGGGCCCAACGTCCTGACTTTC. Translating gives CASSLRTGPNVLTF.

J is TRBJ2-3 and V is TRBV4-3; no reliable D call. The CDR3 contains 15 residues. Germline V gene lookup returns CDR1 LGHNA and CDR2 YSLEER. Trimming removed 3 bases at V and 2 bases at J, with 12 bases between. The CDR3 nucleotides read TGCGCCAGCAGCCAGGGTGTTGGTATCACAGATACGCAGTATTTT. Translation gives CASSQGVGITDTQYF.

The chain carries TRBV29-1 and TRBJ1-3, with TRBD1 as a possible D gene (6 bases). In germline, CDR1 is SQVTM, CDR2 ANQGSEA. The V end lost 4 bases, the J end lost 0 bases, and 13 bases lay between the germline ends. This CDR3 is built from 15 residues. The CDR3 sequence is CSVVYRANSGNTIYF. CDR3 bases: TGCAGCGTTGTGTACAGGGCTAACTCTGGAAACACCATATATTTT.

The CDR3 DNA reads TGCGCCAGCAGTCCCCGACAGGGCACAGATACGCAGTATTTT. Translated: CASSPRQGTDTQYF. The genes are TRBV5-1 and TRBJ2-3; TRBD1 might be the D (6 bases). The V gene's germline CDR1 is SGHRS and CDR2 YFSETQ. Between the trimmed V and J ends, which lost 5 bases and 1 base, there was a span of 11 bases. This CDR3 is 14 amino acids long.